Below, 13 T cell receptor beta chains from the same sample are listed, as sequenced in a study of control samples from healthy donors and cancer patients. Clones were read by immunoSEQ multiplex PCR, and TCRdb kept only the in-frame ones, dropping some. The top ten clones hold about 1.8% of a sample with 150,000 to 200,000 clones, about 90% of them seen once. Sample: blood. These receptors were collected from a man aged 18 to 29 in good health.

The V call is TRBV5-6, the J call TRBJ2-5; tentatively, D is TRBD2 (6 bases). CDR3 length: 15 amino acids. Deletions cut 0 bases from V and 2 bases from J, with 11 bases between. CDR1 is SGHDT, CDR2 YYEEEE, per germline. In DNA form, the CDR3 reads TGTGCCAGCAGCTTGGAAAGGCGGGGACAAGAGACCCAGTACTTC. Translating it yields CASSLERRGQETQYF.

The chain couples TRBV9 to TRBJ1-1; a possible D gene is TRBD1 (5 bases). Germline loops: CDR1 SGDLS, CDR2 YYNGEE. Deletions cut 7 bases from V and 0 bases from J, with 10 bases between. The CDR3 is 13 residues long. CDR3 amino acids: CASGGGLNTEAFF. The DNA of the CDR3 is TGTGCCAGCGGCGGGGGGTTGAACACTGAAGCTTTCTTT.

V and J are TRBV3-1 (or the pseudogene TRBV3-2) and TRBJ1-6; D gene uncertain. Germline V gene sequence: CDR1 LGHDT, CDR2 YNNKEL (reference sequence). The CDR3 totals 14 residues. With 1 base removed from V and 7 bases from J, the gap between germline ends came to 8 bases. CDR3: CASSQGARNSPLHF. CDR3 in DNA: TGTGCCAGCAGCCAAGGCGCCAGAAATTCACCCCTCCACTTT.

The chain has TRBV4-1 and TRBJ2-5; D possibly matches TRBD1 or TRBD2 (5 bases each). The V gene lost 4 bases and the J gene lost 0 bases, with 21 bases spanning the gap. The CDR3 loop spans 18 amino acids. Looked up from germline, CDR1 is MGHRA and CDR2 is YSYEKL. This CDR3 is CASSRADSGGLYQETQYF. DNA for the CDR3: TGCGCCAGCAGCCGCGCCGACTCTGGGGGATTGTACCAAGAGACCCAGTACTTC.

The chain employs TRBV4-2 and TRBJ2-5; 8 nucleotides match TRBD1. V shed 0 bases, J shed 4 bases, and the junction held 13 bases outside the gene matches. This CDR3 has 18 residues. CDR1 is LGHNA, CDR2 YNFKEQ, per germline. CDR3 loop: CASSQDLRAGGRRETQYF. For the CDR3, the DNA is TGTGCCAGCAGCCAAGATCTTCGGGCAGGGGGCCGGCGAGAGACCCAGTACTTC.

CDR3 bases: TGCAGCGTTGAAGGAGGACAGGATACGCAGTATTTT. Protein sequence: CSVEGGQDTQYF. This chain links TRBV29-1 with TRBJ2-3, with D tentatively TRBD1 (6 bases). Germline V gives CDR1 SQVTM, CDR2 ANQGSEA. This CDR3 region has 12 residues. Trimming removed 1 base from V and 6 bases from J, with 8 bases in between.

The table lists this clone with a few counts. In nucleotides, the CDR3 is TGTGCCAGCAGTGGGGATGGGGGCGCCTACGAGCAGTACTTC. Its protein product is CASSGDGGAYEQYF. The chain links TRBV2 to TRBJ2-7; possibly TRBD1 for D (6 bases). The CDR3 is 14 amino acids. Trimming removed 4 bases at V and 2 bases at J, with 12 bases between. From germline, CDR1 is SNHLY and CDR2 FYNNEI.

This clone was seen once. The CDR3 region is CASSPPGGTNEKLFF. CDR3 sequence (DNA): TGTGCCAGCAGTCCCCCTGGCGGGACTAATGAAAAACTGTTTTTT. V and J are TRBV7-9 and TRBJ1-4; no clear D. Germline CDR1 reads SEHNR; CDR2 reads FQNEAQ (reference sequence). The CDR3 runs to 15 residues. V was clipped by 6 bases and J by 2 bases, with 13 bases between them.

V and J are TRBV24-1 and TRBJ2-2; a weak D match, TRBD1 (6 bases). The CDR3 is made up of 14 amino acids. Trimming shortened V by 6 bases and J by 1 base, and 8 bases separated the two germline ends. Germline CDR1 is KGHDR and CDR2 is SFDVKD. The CDR3 DNA follows: TGTGCCACCAGTCGGGACATGAACACCGGGGAGCTGTTTTTT. It specifies CATSRDMNTGELFF.

The sample holds a few counts of this clone. V and J are TRBV7-9 and TRBJ2-1; unclear D gene. Trimming removed 8 bases from V and 8 bases from J, with 13 bases in between. The CDR3 runs 12 residues. CDR1 and CDR2 (germline): SEHNR, FQNEAQ (reference sequence). This CDR3 is CASFNTVDEQFF. The CDR3 DNA sequence: TGTGCCAGCTTCAACACCGTCGATGAGCAGTTCTTC. Looking up the rest from reference TRBV7-9 and TRBJ2-1 gives the full variable domain: DTGVSQNPRHKITKRGQNVTFRCDPISEHNRLYWYRQTLGQGPEFLTYFQNEAQLEKSRLLSDRFSAERPKGSFSTLEIQRTEQGDSAMYLCASFNTVDEQFFGPGTRLTVL.

This sequence joins TRBV5-5 and TRBJ2-1; the D is unclear. V was pared by 0 bases and J by 0 bases, with 10 bases between. CDR3 length: 16 amino acids. Germline CDR1 and CDR2: SGHKS and YYEKEE (reference sequence). The CDR3 spells CASSLDRTLSYNEQFF. CDR3 sequence (DNA): TGTGCCAGCAGCTTGGATCGGACGCTCTCCTACAATGAGCAGTTCTTC.

V is TRBV29-1 and J is TRBJ1-2; D is perhaps TRBD1 (5 bases). The V and J ends lost 3 bases and 4 bases respectively, with 9 bases between them. Germline values: CDR1 SQVTM, CDR2 ANQGSEA. This CDR3 is built from 12 residues. CDR3 protein: CSVDGGSYGYTF. CDR3 DNA sequence: TGCAGCGTTGACGGGGGTAGCTATGGCTACACCTTC.

V gene TRBV12-3 or TRBV12-4 combines with J gene TRBJ2-5; 7 positions match TRBD2. J lost 5 bases, V lost 5 bases, and 2 bases had no gene match. CDR3 length: 12 amino acids. CDR3 region: CASSRGGETQYF. The CDR3 DNA is TGTGCCAGCAGTAGGGGAGGGGAGACCCAGTACTTC.